These 18 T cell receptor beta chains came from one sample sequenced in a study of blood T cells in healthy people across ages. It was with a sample-barcoded 5' primer and a J-beta primer mix that a second PCR of about 7 to 12 cycles was run. TCRdb processed the 5' RACE reads anew with MiXCR; each CDR3 protein has one entry. The sample consists of 1.5 million to 2 million distinct CDR3 sequences, about 50% of them appearing once. Sequenced: blood. Source of these receptors: a woman aged 35 to 49 in good health.

The genes are TRBV7-9 and TRBJ2-5; D is perhaps TRBD1 or TRBD2 (5 bases each). Germline V lookup: CDR1 SEHNR, CDR2 FQNEAQ (reference sequence). V was cut by 2 bases and J by 5 bases, with 15 bases left in between. The CDR3 totals 15 residues. CDR3 coding DNA: TGTGCCAGCAGCTTAACGGGGCATAGTCCGGAGACCCAGTACTTC. Protein: CASSLTGHSPETQYF.

The CDR3 protein is CASSPAGTANYNEQYF. The CDR3 DNA is TGTGCCAGCAGTCCAGCCGGGACAGCAAACTACAATGAGCAGTACTTC. The chain joins TRBV28 to TRBJ2-5; 7 bases match TRBD1. The germline CDR1 and CDR2 sequences are MDHEN and SYDVKM. The CDR3 is made up of 16 amino acids. The V gene end was trimmed by 5 bases and the J gene end by 11 bases; junction bases not matched to a gene: 20.

Only a few counts were recorded for this clonotype. This chain links TRBV27 with TRBJ1-2; no definite D call. Trimming shortened V by 4 bases and J by 5 bases, and 20 bases separated the two germline ends. Per the germline V gene, CDR1 is MNHEY and CDR2 is SMNVEV (reference sequence). The CDR3 has 16 residues. CDR3 residues: CASSWGTPSYQYGYTF. In DNA form, the CDR3 reads TGTGCCAGCAGTTGGGGAACCCCTTCTTACCAATATGGCTACACCTTC.

V is TRBV20-1 and J is TRBJ2-5, with 13 bases matching TRBD2. Trimming at V came to 5 bases and at J to 1 base, leaving 10 bases not matched to a gene. Per the germline V gene, CDR1 is DFQATT and CDR2 is SNEGSKA (reference sequence). The CDR3 spans 17 residues. This chain's CDR3 is CSAVLLRLAGGQETQYF. Written as DNA, the CDR3 is TGCAGTGCTGTACTTCTGAGACTAGCGGGGGGCCAAGAGACCCAGTACTTC.

This clonotype has just a few counts. This sequence joins TRBV20-1 and TRBJ2-5, with TRBD1 matching 7 bases. Germline V gives CDR1 DFQATT, CDR2 SNEGSKA (reference sequence). This CDR3 spans 13 amino acids. J was trimmed by 5 bases and V by 6 bases; bases with no gene match: 9. CDR3 protein: CSARTGAGETQYF. The DNA for the CDR3 is TGCAGTGCGCGAACAGGGGCAGGGGAGACCCAGTACTTC.

The chain couples TRBV20-1 to TRBJ1-2; D may be TRBD1 (6 bases). V was cut by 2 bases and J by 0 bases, with 13 bases left in between. The CDR3 length is 15 residues. Looked up from germline, CDR1 is DFQATT and CDR2 is SNEGSKA (reference sequence). CDR3 in DNA: TGCAGTGCTAGAATACCGACAGGAACTAACTATGGCTACACCTTC. Amino acid sequence: CSARIPTGTNYGYTF.

The chain is built from TRBV27 and TRBJ2-7; tentatively, D is TRBD2 (5 bases). The J call could be wrong; TRBJ2-5 is a better fit for the DNA end. This CDR3 is built from 12 residues. The V gene's germline CDR1 is MNHEY and CDR2 SMNVEV (reference sequence). The CDR3 reads CASMSGAGTQYF. The CDR3 coding sequence is TGTGCCAGTATGAGCGGAGCAGGGACCCAGTACTTC.

This clonotype came up a few times. V and J are TRBV7-2 and TRBJ2-1; no reliable D call. Trimming stripped 5 bases from V and 0 bases from J, with 11 bases between. Germline V lookup: CDR1 SGHTA, CDR2 FQGNSA. The CDR3 has 15 amino acids. The CDR3 nucleotides read TGTGCCAGCAGCGCAGTCCAATCCTCCTACAATGAGCAGTTCTTC. Amino acid sequence: CASSAVQSSYNEQFF.

The chain's CDR3 is CASSQSTSNQPQHF. CDR3 sequence (DNA): TGTGCCAGCAGCCAAAGCACAAGCAATCAGCCCCAGCATTTT. The chain recombines TRBV4-2 with TRBJ1-5; D remains unclear. The CDR3 consists of 14 residues. Germline V lookup: CDR1 LGHNA, CDR2 YNFKEQ. Trimming removed 2 bases from V and 1 base from J, with 6 bases in between.

This clonotype has a handful of counts. The V gene is TRBV6-2 or TRBV6-3, the J gene TRBJ2-4, with D perhaps TRBD1 (6 bases). V shed 5 bases and J shed 1 base, with 24 bases lying between them. The CDR3 totals 19 residues. Germline loops: CDR1 MNHEY, CDR2 SVGEGT. The CDR3 nucleotides read TGTGCCAGCAGTACGGCCTTACTAACAGGGTTGTTTGCCAAAAACATTCAGTACTTC. Protein sequence: CASSTALLTGLFAKNIQYF.

This clonotype was detected only a few times. The chain is built from TRBV29-1 and TRBJ2-7; 11 bases agree with TRBD1. V lost 7 bases to trimming and J lost 5 bases; unmatched junction nucleotides: 7. CDR3 size: 13 residues. The germline gives CDR1 SQVTM, CDR2 ANQGSEA. CDR3 DNA sequence: TGCAGCGCTTGGACAGGGGGCGTTAACGAGCAGTACTTC. This sequence encodes CSAWTGGVNEQYF.

This rearrangement joins TRBV12-3 or TRBV12-4 to TRBJ2-2; D may correspond to TRBD1 or TRBD2 (5 bases each). Trimming shortened V by 5 bases and J by 7 bases, and 17 bases separated the two germline ends. The CDR3 length is 15 residues. DNA for the CDR3: TGTGCCAGCAGTATCAAGACCGGGGCTGGCGGGGAGCTGTTTTTT. It encodes CASSIKTGAGGELFF.

V and J are TRBV12-3 or TRBV12-4 and TRBJ2-6; D is unresolved. V gave up 5 bases and J gave up 4 bases, with 12 bases separating them. This CDR3 spans 15 amino acids. Written as DNA, the CDR3 is TGTGCCAGCAGTAAACGGACGGCCGGGGCCAACGTCCTGACTTTC. This gives the protein CASSKRTAGANVLTF.

The chain links TRBV9 to TRBJ2-4; D possibly corresponds to TRBD1 (6 bases). V gave up 3 bases and J gave up 2 bases, with 15 bases separating them. This CDR3 spans 16 amino acids. Germline loops: CDR1 SGDLS, CDR2 YYNGEE. As DNA, the CDR3 is TGTGCCAGCAGCGCGGGTGGGGGCGTGACCAAAAACATTCAGTACTTC. Amino acid sequence: CASSAGGGVTKNIQYF.

The chain is built from TRBV4-1 and TRBJ1-1; perhaps TRBD1 as D (6 bases). The CDR3 is 16 amino acids. Per germline, CDR1 MGHRA and CDR2 YSYEKL. With 0 bases removed from V and 4 bases from J, the gap between germline ends came to 15 bases. CDR3 nucleotide sequence: TGCGCCAGCAGCCAAGATCAGGTTCCCAGGGGCACTGAAGCTTTCTTT. Its translation: CASSQDQVPRGTEAFF.

This clonotype appeared a few times. V gene TRBV2 combines with J gene TRBJ2-5; D possibly matches TRBD1 or TRBD2 (5 bases each). The CDR3 runs 16 residues. In germline, CDR1 is SNHLY, CDR2 FYNNEI. V dropped 8 bases and J dropped 0 bases, with 19 bases sitting between them. CDR3: CASYTNRDGYQETQYF. The CDR3 region has the DNA TGTGCCAGCTACACCAACCGGGACGGATACCAAGAGACCCAGTACTTC. Combining the CDR3 with reference TRBV2 and TRBJ2-5 gives the whole variable domain EPEVTQTPSHQVTQMGQEVILRCVPISNHLYFYWYRQILGQKVEFLVSFYNNEISEKSEIFDDQFSVERPDGSNFTLKIRSTKLEDSAMYFCASYTNRDGYQETQYFGPGTRLLVL.

About this clonotype itself: The junction departs from germline at one end; a sequencing error may be responsible. Here the CDR3 DNA reads TGTGCCAGCTCACCAGACAGCTCCTACAAGCAGTACTTC. Encoded protein: CASSPDSSYKQYF. This rearrangement joins TRBV18 to TRBJ2-7, with D perhaps TRBD1 (5 bases). Per germline, CDR1 KGHSH and CDR2 LQKENI. This CDR3 is built from 13 residues.

The rearrangement links TRBV14 to TRBJ1-6; D is ambiguous. V dropped 0 bases and J dropped 9 bases, with 15 bases sitting between them. The CDR3 is 16 amino acids. Germline CDR1 SGHDN, CDR2 FVKESK. CDR3 region: CASSQDLPRSGSPLHF. In DNA form, the CDR3 reads TGTGCCAGCAGCCAAGATCTTCCCAGGTCGGGTTCACCCCTCCACTTT.